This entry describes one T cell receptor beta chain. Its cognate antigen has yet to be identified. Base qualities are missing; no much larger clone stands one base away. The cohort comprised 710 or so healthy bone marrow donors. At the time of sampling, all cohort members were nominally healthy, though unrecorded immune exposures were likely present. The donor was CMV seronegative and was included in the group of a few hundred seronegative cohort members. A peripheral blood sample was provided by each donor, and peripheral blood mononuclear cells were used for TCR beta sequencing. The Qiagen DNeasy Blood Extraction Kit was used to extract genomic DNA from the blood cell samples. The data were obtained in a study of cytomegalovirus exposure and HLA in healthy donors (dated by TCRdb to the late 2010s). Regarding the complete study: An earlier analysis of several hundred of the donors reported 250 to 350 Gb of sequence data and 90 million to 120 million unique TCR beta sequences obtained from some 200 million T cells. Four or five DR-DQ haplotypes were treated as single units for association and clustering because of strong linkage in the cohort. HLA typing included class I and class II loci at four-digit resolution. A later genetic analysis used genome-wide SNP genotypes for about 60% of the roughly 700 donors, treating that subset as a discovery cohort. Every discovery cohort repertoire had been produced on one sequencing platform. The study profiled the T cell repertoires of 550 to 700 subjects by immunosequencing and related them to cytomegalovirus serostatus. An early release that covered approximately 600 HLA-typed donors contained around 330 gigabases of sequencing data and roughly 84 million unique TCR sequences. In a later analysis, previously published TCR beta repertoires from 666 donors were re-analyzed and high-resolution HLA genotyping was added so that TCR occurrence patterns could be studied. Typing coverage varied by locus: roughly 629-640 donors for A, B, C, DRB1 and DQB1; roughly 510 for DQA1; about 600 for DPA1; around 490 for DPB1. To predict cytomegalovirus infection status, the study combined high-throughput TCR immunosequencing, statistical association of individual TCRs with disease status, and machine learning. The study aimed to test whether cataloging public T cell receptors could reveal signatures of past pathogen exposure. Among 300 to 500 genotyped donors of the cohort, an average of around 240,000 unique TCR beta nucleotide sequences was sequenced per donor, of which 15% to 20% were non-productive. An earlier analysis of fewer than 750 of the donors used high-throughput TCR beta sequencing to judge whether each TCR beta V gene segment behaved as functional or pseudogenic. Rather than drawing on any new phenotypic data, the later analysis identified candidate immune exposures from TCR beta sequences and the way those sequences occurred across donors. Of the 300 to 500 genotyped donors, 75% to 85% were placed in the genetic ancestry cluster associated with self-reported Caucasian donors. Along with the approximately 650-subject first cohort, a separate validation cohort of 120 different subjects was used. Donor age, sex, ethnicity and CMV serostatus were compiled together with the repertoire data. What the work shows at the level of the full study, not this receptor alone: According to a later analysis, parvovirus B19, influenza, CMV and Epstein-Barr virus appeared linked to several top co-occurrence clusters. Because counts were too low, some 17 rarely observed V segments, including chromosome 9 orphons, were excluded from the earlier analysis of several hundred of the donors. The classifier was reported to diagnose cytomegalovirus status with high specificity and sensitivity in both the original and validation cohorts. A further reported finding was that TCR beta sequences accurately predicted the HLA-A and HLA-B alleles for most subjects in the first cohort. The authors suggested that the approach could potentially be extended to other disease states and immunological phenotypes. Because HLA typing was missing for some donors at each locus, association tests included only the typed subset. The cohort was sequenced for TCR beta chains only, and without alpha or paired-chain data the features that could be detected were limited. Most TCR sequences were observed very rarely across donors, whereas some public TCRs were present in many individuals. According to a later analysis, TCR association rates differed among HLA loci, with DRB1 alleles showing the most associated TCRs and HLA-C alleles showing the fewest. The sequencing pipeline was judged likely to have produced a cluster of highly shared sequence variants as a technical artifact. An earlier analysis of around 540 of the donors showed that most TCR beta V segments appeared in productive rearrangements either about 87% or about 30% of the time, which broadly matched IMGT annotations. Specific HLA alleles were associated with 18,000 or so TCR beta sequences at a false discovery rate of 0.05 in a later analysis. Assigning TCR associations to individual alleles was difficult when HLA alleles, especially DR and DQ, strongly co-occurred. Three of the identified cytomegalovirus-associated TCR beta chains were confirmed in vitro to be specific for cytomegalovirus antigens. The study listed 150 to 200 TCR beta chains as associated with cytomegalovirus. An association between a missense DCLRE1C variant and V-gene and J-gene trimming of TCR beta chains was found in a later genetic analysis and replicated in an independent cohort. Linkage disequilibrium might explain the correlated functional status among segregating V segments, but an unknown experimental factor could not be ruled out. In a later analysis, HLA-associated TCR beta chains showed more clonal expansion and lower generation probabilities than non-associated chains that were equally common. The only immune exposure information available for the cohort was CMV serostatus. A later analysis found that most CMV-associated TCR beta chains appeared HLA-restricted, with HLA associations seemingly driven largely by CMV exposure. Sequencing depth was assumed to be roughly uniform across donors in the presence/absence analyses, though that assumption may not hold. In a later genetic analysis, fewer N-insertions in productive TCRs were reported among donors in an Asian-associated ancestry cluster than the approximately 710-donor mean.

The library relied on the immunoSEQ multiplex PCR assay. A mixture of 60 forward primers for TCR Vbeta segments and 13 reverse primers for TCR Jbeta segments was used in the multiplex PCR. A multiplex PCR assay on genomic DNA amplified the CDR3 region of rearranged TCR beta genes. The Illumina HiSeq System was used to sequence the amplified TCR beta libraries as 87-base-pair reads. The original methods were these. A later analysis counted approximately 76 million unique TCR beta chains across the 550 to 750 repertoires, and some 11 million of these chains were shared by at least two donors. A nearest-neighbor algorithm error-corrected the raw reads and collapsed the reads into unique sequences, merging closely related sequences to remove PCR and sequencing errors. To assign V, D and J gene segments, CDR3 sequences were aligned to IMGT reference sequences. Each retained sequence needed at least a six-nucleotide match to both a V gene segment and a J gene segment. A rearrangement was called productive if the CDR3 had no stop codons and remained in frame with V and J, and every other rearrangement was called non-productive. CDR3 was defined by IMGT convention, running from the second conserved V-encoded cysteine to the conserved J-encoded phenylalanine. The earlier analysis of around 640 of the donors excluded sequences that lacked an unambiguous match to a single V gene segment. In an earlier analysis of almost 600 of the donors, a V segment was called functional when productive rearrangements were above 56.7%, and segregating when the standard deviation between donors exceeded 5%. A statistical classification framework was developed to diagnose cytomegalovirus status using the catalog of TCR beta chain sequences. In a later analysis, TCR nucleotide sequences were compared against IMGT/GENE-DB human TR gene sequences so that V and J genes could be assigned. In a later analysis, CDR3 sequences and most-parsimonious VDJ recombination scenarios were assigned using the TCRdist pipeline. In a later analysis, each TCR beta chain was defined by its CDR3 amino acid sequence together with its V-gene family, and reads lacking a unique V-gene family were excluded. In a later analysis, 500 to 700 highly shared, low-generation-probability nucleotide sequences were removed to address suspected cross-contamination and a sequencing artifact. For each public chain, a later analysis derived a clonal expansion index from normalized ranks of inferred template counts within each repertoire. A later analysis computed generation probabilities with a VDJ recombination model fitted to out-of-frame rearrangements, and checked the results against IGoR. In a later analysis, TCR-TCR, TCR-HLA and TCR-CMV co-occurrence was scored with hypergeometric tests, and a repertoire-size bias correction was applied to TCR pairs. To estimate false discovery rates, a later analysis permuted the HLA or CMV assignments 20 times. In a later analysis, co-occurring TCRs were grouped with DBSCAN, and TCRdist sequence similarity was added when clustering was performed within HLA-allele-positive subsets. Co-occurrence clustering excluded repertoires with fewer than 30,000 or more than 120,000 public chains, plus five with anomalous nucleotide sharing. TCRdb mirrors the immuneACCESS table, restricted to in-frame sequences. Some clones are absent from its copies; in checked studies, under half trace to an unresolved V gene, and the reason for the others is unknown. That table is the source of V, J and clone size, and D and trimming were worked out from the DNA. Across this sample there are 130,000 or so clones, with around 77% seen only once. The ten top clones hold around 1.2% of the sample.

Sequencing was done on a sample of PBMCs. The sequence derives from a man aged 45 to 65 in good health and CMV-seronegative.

The DNA reads as follows: TGCAGGCCAGGGGAGGGGAAGTTCTTC. This sequence encodes CRPGEGKFF. The receptor chain draws on TRBV20-1 and TRBJ2-1; tentative D gene TRBD2, with 7 bases matching. CDR1 and CDR2 were assigned from the germline V gene (reference sequence) as DFQATT and SNEGSKA. The CDR3 has 9 amino acids, counting the end cysteine and phenylalanine. The sequence is cut down to CDR3 DNA, 27 bases in frame from base 1.